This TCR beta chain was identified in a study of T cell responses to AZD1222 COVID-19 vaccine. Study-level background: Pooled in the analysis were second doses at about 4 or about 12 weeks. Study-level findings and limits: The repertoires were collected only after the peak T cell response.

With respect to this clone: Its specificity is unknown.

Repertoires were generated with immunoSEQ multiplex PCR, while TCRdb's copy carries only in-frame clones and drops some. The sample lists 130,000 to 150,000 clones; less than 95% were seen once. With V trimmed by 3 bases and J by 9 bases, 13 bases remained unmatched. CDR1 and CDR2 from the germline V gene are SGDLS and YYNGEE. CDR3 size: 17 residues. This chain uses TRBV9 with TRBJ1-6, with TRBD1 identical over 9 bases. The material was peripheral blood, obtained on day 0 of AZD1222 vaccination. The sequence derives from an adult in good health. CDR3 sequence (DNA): TGTGCCAGCAGCGCTCGAGCCGGGACAGGGACGGGTTCACCCCTCCACTTT. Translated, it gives CASSARAGTGTGSPLHF.